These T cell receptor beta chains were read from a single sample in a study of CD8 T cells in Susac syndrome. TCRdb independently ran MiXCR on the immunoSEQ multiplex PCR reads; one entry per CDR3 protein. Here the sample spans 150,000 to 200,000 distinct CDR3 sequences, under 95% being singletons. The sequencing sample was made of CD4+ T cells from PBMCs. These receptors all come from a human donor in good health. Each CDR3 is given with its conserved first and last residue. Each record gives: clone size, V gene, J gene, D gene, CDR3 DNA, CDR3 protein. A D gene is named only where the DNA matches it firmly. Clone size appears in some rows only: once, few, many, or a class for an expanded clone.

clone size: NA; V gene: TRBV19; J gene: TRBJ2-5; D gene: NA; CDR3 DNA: TGTGCCAGTAGTTTCCCCCAGGGAGCGAGCGGAGAGACCCAGTACTTC; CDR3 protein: CASSFPQGASGETQYF
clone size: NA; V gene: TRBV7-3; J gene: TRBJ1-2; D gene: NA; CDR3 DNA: TGTGCCAGCAGCTACGACAGCCCTGGCTATGGCTACACCTTC; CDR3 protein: CASSYDSPGYGYTF
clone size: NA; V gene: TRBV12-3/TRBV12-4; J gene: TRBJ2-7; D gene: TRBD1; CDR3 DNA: TGTGCCAGCAGACGGACAGGGGTCTACGAGCAGTACTTC; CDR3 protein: CASRRTGVYEQYF
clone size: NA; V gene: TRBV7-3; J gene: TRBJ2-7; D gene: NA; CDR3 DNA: TGTGCCAGCAGCCCCCTTGGCCCCACCGACGAGCAGTACTTC; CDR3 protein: CASSPLGPTDEQYF
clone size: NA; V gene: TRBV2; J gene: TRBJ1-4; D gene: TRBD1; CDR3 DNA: TGTGCCAGCAGTTCGGACAGGGTGAGGGGAGGACTGTTTTTT; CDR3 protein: CASSSDRVRGGLFF
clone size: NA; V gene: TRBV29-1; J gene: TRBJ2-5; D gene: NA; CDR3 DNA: TGCAGCGTTGGTGTGGGCCTGGGGACTGGGGAGACCCAGTACTTC; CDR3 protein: CSVGVGLGTGETQYF
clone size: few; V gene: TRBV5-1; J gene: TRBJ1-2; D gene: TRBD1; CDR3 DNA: TGCGCCAGCAGCTTGGAGACAGGGGCGAACTATGGCTACACCTTC; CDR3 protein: CASSLETGANYGYTF
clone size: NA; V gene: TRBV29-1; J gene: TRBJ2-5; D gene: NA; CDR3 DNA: TGCAGCGTTGCGCCCCCGGGTGGCTCCCAAGAGACCCAGTACTTC; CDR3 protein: CSVAPPGGSQETQYF
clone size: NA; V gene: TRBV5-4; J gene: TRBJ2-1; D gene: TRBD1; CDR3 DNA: TGTGCCAGCAGCCGGACAGGGTCTGGATACAATGAGCAGTTCTTC; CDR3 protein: CASSRTGSGYNEQFF
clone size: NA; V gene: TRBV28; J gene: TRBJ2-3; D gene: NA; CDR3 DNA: TGTGCCAGCAGTATGAACAGGGGAGGAGTAACAGATACGCAGTATTTT; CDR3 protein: CASSMNRGGVTDTQYF
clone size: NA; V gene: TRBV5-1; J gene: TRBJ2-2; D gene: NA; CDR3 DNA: TGCGCCAGCAGCACTAGACAGAACACCGGGGAGCTGTTTTTT; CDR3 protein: CASSTRQNTGELFF
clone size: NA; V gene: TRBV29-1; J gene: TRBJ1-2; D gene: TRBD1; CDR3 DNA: TGCAGCGTTGAACGACAGGGGGAGGGTGGCTACACCTTC; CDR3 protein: CSVERQGEGGYTF
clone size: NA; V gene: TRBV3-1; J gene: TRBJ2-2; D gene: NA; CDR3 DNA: TGTGCCAGCAGCCAACCGGGACCGGCCACCGGGGAGCTGTTTTTT; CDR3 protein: CASSQPGPATGELFF
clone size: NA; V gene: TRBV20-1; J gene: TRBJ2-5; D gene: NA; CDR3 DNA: TGCAGTGCTAGTTTGGGGGAGGAGACCCAGTACTTC; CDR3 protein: CSASLGEETQYF
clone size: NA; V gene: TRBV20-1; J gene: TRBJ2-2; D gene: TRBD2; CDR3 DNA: TGCAGTGCTAGAGACGGGGGGTCCCCCGGGGAGCTGTTTTTT; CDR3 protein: CSARDGGSPGELFF
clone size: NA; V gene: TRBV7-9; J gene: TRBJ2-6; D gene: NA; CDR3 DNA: TGTGCCAGCAGCTTAGGCACGGGGAGCTCTGGGGCCAACGTCCTGACCTTC; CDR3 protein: CASSLGTGSSGANVLTF
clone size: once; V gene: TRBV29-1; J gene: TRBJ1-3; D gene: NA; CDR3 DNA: TGCAGCGTTGAAAACAGTAACGGAAACACCATATATTTT; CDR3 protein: CSVENSNGNTIYF
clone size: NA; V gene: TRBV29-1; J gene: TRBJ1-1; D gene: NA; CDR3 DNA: TGCAGCGTTGGGAGTGGAGGGTTGAACACTGAAGCTTTCTTT; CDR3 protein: CSVGSGGLNTEAFF
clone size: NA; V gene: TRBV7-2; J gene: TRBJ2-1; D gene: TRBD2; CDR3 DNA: TGTGCCAGCAGCTCCGGGGGGGCTCATTCCAATGAGCAGTTCTTC; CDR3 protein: CASSSGGAHSNEQFF
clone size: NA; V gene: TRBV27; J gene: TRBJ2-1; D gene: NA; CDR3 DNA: TGTGCCAGCAGGCCCCGGCGCAGCTACAATGAGCAGTTCTTC; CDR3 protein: CASRPRRSYNEQFF
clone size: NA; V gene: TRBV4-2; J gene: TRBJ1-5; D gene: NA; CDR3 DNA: TGTGCCAGCAGCCAAGTACAGGGTGCAAATCAGCCCCAGCATTTT; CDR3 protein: CASSQVQGANQPQHF
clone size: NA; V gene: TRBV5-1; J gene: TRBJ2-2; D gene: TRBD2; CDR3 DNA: TGCGCCAGCAGGTCCCTAGCGGTGAACACCGGGGAGCTGTTTTTT; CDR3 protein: CASRSLAVNTGELFF
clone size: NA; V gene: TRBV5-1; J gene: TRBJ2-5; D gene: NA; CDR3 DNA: TGCGCCAGCAGCTTCAGGGATAGGGAGACCCAGTACTTC; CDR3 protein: CASSFRDRETQYF
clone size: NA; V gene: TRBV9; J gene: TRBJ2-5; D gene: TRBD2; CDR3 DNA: TGTGCCAGCGGTGCGGGGGATAAGGAGACCCAGTACTTC; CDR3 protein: CASGAGDKETQYF
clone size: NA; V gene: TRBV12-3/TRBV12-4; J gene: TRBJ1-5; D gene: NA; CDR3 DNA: TGTGCCAGCAGTTTAACAAGGGTGACCCTAAATACGAATCAGCCCCAGCATTTT; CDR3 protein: CASSLTRVTLNTNQPQHF
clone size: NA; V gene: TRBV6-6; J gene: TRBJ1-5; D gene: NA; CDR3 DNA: TGTGCCAGCAGTTACCAGCCCCAGCATTTT; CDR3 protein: CASSYQPQHF
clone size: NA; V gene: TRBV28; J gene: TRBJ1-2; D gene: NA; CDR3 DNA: TGTGCCATCCGAATATCTAACTATGGCTACACCTTC; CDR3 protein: CAIRISNYGYTF
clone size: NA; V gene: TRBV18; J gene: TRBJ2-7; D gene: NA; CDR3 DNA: TGTGCCAGCTCCGGGACCGGGGGCGAGCAGTACTTC; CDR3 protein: CASSGTGGEQYF
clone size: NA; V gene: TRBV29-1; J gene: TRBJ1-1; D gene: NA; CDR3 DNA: TGCAGCGTTGCTGGGGGCACGGCGGAAGCTTTCTTT; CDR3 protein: CSVAGGTAEAFF
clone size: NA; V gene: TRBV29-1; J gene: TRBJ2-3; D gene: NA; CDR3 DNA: TGCAGCGTTGAGGGGGTCCGGGATTTT; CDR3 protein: CSVEGVRDF
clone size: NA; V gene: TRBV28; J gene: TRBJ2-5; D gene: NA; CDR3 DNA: TGTGCCAGCAGCCCTCTATCATCGGAGACCCAGTACTTC; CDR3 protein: CASSPLSSETQYF
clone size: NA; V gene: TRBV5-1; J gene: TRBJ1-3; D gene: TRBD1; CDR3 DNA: TGCGCCAGCAGCTTGGTTATGACAGGGGCTGGAAACACCATATATTTT; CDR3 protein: CASSLVMTGAGNTIYF
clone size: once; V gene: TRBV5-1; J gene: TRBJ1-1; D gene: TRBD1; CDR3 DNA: TGCGCCAGCAGCTTTGGAGGGGGCGCTGACACTGAAGCTTTCTTT; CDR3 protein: CASSFGGGADTEAFF
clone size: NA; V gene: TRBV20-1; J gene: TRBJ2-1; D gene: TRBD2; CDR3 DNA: TGCAGTGCTCCGCAACTAGCGGGGACCTACAATGAGCAGTTCTTC; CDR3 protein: CSAPQLAGTYNEQFF
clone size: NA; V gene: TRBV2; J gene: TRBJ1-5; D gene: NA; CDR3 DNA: TGTGCCAGCAGTGGAGACATAAATAGCAATCAGCCCCAGCATTTT; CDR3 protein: CASSGDINSNQPQHF
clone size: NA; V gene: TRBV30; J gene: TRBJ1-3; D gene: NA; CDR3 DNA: TGTGCCTGGAGCCGGGGGCCCTCTTCTAGCTCTGGAAACACCATATATTTT; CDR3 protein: CAWSRGPSSSSGNTIYF
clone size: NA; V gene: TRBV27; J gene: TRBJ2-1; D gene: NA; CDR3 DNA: TGTGCCAGCAGTCCAGGTGGGGGGAATGAGCAGTTCTTC; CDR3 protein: CASSPGGGNEQFF
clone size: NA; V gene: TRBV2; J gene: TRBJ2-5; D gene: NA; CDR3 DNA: TGTGCCAGCAGTGATCGCCGGGGAGAGACCCAGTACTTC; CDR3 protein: CASSDRRGETQYF
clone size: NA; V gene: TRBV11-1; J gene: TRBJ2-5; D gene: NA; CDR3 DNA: TGTGCCAGCAGCCCCCCCGGGGCTTCGTACCAAGAGACCCAGTACTTC; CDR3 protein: CASSPPGASYQETQYF
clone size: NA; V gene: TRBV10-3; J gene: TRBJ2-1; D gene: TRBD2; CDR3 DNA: TGTGCCATCAGCGCGACTAGCGGACACAATGAGCAGTTCTTC; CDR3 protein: CAISATSGHNEQFF
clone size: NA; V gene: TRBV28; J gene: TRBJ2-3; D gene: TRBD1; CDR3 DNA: TGTGCCAGCAGTTTAGAGGGACAGGGGATAGTAGATACGCAGTATTTT; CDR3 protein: CASSLEGQGIVDTQYF
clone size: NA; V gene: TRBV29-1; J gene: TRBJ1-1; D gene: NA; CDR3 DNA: TGCAGCGGGGCCGGACCCGGGGTGGCCACTGAAGCTTTCTTT; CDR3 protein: CSGAGPGVATEAFF